Sequencing of this TCR beta chain was carried out in a study of identical twins. TCRdb analysed the 5' RACE reads with MiXCR anew, one entry per CDR3 protein. The top ten hold about 15% of the sample, which has approximately 230,000 distinct CDR3 sequences, 6.5% seen once. CDR3 length: 14 residues. Germline values: CDR1 MNHEY, CDR2 SVGEGT. With V trimmed by 4 bases and J by 0 bases, 0 bases remained unmatched. This clonotype was counted many times. This same sample was also taken into another study, of T cells expressing NK-cell markers.

The chain links TRBV6-2 or TRBV6-3 to TRBJ2-1; 7 bases map to TRBD1. The origin of this receptor is a woman in her late teens or twenties in good health. The specimen sequenced was CD8+ T cells sorted from blood. DNA for the CDR3: TGTGCCAGCAGTTGGGACAGCTCCTACAATGAGCAGTTCTTC. Its translation: CASSWDSSYNEQFF.